These 2 T cell receptor beta chains originate from one sample sequenced in a study of T cell responses to AZD1222 COVID-19 vaccine. Measured with immunoSEQ multiplex PCR; TCRdb has only the in-frame clones, and not every one. Of over 90,000 clones in the sample, 80% to 90% are singletons; the top ten hold roughly 20%. The sequencing used peripheral blood, collected on day 0 of AZD1222 vaccination. These receptors came from an adult in good health.

The chain employs TRBV25-1 and TRBJ1-5; no reliable D call. Between the trimmed V and J ends, which lost 8 bases and 7 bases, there was a span of 12 bases. CDR1 and CDR2 from the germline V gene are MGHDK and SYGVNS. CDR3 length: 12 residues. The CDR3 here is CASRTGNQPQHF. For the CDR3, the DNA is TGTGCCAGCCGGACTGGGAACCAGCCCCAGCATTTT.

This clone was seen just once. The J gene is TRBJ2-3, the V gene TRBV2, with D unclear. Germline values: CDR1 SNHLY, CDR2 FYNNEI. The length of the CDR3 is 15 residues. Trimming stripped 4 bases from V and 0 bases from J, with 11 bases between. DNA of the CDR3: TGTGCCAGCAGTGGGTGGGTCACTAGCACAGATACGCAGTATTTT. It codes for CASSGWVTSTDTQYF.